This TCR beta chain was observed in a study of graft-versus-host responses after intestinal transplantation. Study context: Recipients got multivisceral, liver-intestinal, or isolated intestinal transplants. The study gave all recipients anti-thymocyte globulin induction, then tacrolimus and steroids for approximately 3 years.

Method: immunoSEQ multiplex PCR; TCRdb's copy keeps in-frame clones and lacks some. The table has roughly 15,000 clones, 77% seen once. Overall study results and limits: Within the allografts of patients who had graft-donor T cell macrochimerism, graft-versus-host to host-versus-graft clonal ratios were high.

Graft material was processed, releasing intraepithelial and lamina propria lymphocytes. Per the germline V gene, CDR1 is MNHEY and CDR2 is SMNVEV (reference sequence). The CDR3 sequence is 13 residues long. V shed 4 bases and J shed 8 bases, with 12 bases lying between them. Of note for this clone: The antigen is undetermined.

The rearrangement links TRBV27 to TRBJ2-1, with D possibly matching TRBD2 (5 bases). Sequencing was performed on ileum tissue, taken approximately 27 days after intestinal transplant. This TCR came from a human patient who received an intestinal transplant, so some T cells may come from the graft donor. The CDR3 protein is CASSSSPPYEQFF. The CDR3 nucleotides are TGTGCCAGCAGTTCTAGCCCCCCTTATGAGCAGTTCTTC.